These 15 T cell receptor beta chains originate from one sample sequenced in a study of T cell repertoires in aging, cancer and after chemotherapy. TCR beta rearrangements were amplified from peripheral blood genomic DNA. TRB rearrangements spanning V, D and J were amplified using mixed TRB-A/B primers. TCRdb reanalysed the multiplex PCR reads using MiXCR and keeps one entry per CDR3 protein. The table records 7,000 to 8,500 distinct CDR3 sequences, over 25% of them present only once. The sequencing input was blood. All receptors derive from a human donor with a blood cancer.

CDR3 in amino acids: CASSFPNYGYTF. CDR3 DNA sequence: TGTGCCAGCAGCTTCCCCAACTATGGCTACACCTTC. The chain carries TRBV13 and TRBJ1-2; no firm D call. Trimming removed 3 bases at V and 2 bases at J, with 4 bases between. Germline CDR1 reads PRHDT; CDR2 reads FYEKMQ (reference sequence). The CDR3 contains 12 residues.

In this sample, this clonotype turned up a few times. The CDR3 sequence is CASSLSAISSTDTQYF. DNA for the CDR3: TGCGCCAGCAGCTTGTCTGCGATTTCTAGCACAGATACGCAGTATTTT. The chain uses TRBV5-1 and TRBJ2-3; D is ambiguous. Germline V gene sequence: CDR1 SGHRS, CDR2 YFSETQ. The CDR3 is 16 residues long. The V end was cut by 1 base, the J end by 0 bases, with 12 bases between.

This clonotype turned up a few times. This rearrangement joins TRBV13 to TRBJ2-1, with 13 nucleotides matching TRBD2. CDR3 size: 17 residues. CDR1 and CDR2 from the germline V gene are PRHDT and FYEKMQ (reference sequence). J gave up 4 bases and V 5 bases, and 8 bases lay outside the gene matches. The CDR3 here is CASSPWTSGGAYNEQFF. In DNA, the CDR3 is TGTGCCAGCAGCCCTTGGACTAGCGGGGGCGCGTACAATGAGCAGTTCTTC.

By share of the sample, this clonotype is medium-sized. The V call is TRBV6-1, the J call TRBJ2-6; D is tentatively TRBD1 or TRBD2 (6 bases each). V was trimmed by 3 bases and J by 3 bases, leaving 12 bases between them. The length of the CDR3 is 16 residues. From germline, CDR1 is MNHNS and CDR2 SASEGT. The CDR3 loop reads CASSDLGGNGANVLTF. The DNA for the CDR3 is TGTGCCAGCAGTGACCTCGGGGGCAATGGGGCCAACGTCCTGACTTTC.

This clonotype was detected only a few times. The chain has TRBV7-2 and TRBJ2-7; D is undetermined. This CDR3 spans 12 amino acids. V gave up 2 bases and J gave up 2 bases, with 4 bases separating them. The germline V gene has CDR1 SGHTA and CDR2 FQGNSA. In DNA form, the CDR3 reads TGTGCCAGCAGCTTAAACACCTACGAGCAGTACTTC. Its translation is CASSLNTYEQYF. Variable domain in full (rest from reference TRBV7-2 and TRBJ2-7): GAGVSQSPSNKVTEKGKDVELRCDPISGHTALYWYRQSLGQGLEFLIYFQGNSAPDKSGLPSDRFSAERTGGSVSTLTIQRTQQEDSAVYLCASSLNTYEQYFGPGTRLTVT.

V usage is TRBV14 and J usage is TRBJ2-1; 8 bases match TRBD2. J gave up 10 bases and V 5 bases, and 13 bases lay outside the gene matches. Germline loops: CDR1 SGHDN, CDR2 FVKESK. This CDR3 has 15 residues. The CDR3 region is CASSGRWAGGREQFF. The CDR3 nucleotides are TGTGCCAGCAGCGGACGTTGGGCGGGGGGACGGGAGCAGTTCTTC.

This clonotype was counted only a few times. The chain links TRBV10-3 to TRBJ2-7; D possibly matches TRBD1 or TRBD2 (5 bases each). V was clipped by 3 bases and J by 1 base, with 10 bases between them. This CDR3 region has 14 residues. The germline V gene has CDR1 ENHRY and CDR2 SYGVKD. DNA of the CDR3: TGTGCCATCAGTGACGGGACCAAGTCCTACGAGCAGTACTTC. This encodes CAISDGTKSYEQYF.

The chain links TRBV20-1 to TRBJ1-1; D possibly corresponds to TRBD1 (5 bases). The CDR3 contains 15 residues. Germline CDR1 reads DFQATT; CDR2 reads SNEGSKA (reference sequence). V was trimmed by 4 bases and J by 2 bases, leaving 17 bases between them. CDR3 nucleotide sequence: TGCAGTGCTACTATTGGGGCAGGAGGAAACACTGAAGCTTTCTTT. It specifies CSATIGAGGNTEAFF.

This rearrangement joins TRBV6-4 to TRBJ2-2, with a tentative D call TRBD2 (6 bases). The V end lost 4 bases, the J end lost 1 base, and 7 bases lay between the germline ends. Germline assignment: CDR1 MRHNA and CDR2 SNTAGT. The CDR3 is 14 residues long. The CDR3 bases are TGTGCCAGCAGTGCGGAGGGGAACACCGGGGAGCTGTTTTTT. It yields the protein CASSAEGNTGELFF.

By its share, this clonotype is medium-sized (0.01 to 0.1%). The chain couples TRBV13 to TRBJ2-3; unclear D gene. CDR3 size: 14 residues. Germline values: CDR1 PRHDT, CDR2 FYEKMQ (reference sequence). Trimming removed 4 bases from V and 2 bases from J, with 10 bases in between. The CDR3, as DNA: TGTGCCAGCAGCTCTCGCGCAAACACAGATACGCAGTATTTT. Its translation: CASSSRANTDTQYF.

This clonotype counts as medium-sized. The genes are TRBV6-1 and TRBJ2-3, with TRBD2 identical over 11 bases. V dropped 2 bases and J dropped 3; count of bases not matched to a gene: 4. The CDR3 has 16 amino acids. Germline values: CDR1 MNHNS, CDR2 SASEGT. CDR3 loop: CASSETIAGGTDTQYF. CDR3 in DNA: TGTGCCAGCAGTGAAACCATAGCGGGGGGGACAGATACGCAGTATTTT.

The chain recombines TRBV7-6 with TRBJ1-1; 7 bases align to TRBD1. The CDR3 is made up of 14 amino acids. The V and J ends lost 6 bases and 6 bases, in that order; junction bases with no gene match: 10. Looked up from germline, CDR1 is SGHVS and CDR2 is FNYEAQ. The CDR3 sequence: CASSKQGIFAEAFF. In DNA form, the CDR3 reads TGTGCCAGCAGTAAACAGGGGATTTTCGCTGAAGCTTTCTTT.

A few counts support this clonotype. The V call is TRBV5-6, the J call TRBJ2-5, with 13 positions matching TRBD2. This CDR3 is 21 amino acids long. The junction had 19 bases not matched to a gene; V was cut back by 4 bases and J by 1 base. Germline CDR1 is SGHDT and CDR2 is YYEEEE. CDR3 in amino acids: CASSLYPGLAGAGEFQETQYF. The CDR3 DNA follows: TGTGCCAGCAGCCTCTACCCTGGACTAGCGGGGGCCGGCGAGTTCCAAGAGACCCAGTACTTC.

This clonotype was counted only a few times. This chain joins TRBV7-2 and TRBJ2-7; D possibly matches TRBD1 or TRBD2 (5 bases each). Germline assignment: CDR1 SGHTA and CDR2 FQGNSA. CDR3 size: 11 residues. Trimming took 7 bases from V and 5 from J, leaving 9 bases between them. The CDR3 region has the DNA TGTGCCAGCATAGGGGACCACGAGCAGTACTTC. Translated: CASIGDHEQYF.

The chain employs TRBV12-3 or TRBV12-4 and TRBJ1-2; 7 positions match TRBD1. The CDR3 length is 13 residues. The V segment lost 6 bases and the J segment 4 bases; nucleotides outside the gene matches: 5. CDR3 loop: CASSSTGFYGYTF. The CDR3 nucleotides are TGTGCCAGCAGCTCGACAGGGTTCTATGGCTACACCTTC.